The 22 T cell receptor beta chains presented below share a single source sample, sequenced in a study of blood T cell repertoires in COVID-19. The data were produced by immunoSEQ multiplex PCR, yet TCRdb's version contains in-frame clones alone and is incomplete. The sample carries 90,000 to 120,000 clones, 84% recorded once. What was sequenced was peripheral blood. The receptors come from a human donor in a cohort sampled during active COVID-19.

This chain uses TRBV6-4 with TRBJ2-1, with a tentative D call TRBD2 (5 bases). CDR1 and CDR2 (germline): MRHNA, SNTAGT. Trimming removed 0 bases at V and 14 bases at J, with 17 bases between. The CDR3 runs 14 residues. The CDR3 sequence is CASSDSLGGSRKFF. CDR3 sequence (DNA): TGTGCCAGCAGTGACTCGCTAGGAGGAAGTAGAAAGTTCTTC.

CDR3 in DNA: TGTGCCAGCAGTTTAGTACTGGAGACCCAGTACTTC. Translated, it gives CASSLVLETQYF. The chain combines TRBV12-3 or TRBV12-4 with TRBJ2-5; D gene uncertain. With 1 base removed from V and 5 bases from J, the gap between germline ends came to 5 bases. CDR3 length equals 12 residues.

The V and J genes are TRBV7-9 and TRBJ2-2, with a weak D call TRBD1 (5 bases). The V end was cut by 3 bases, the J end by 7 bases, with 12 bases between. Germline V gene lookup returns CDR1 SEHNR and CDR2 FQNEAQ (reference sequence). The CDR3 contains 14 residues. The CDR3 nucleotides read TGTGCCAGCAGCTTCCAGGGATTTGGCGGGGAGCTGTTTTTT. It translates to CASSFQGFGGELFF. The entire variable domain, with the rest obtained from reference TRBV7-9 and TRBJ2-2, is as follows: DTGVSQNPRHKITKRGQNVTFRCDPISEHNRLYWYRQTLGQGPEFLTYFQNEAQLEKSRLLSDRFSAERPKGSFSTLEIQRTEQGDSAMYLCASSFQGFGGELFFGEGSRLTVL.

The rearrangement uses TRBV5-6 and TRBJ1-2; no clear D. Germline CDR1 SGHDT, CDR2 YYEEEE. Trimming stripped 0 bases from V and 5 bases from J, with 8 bases between. This CDR3 region has 13 residues. This CDR3 is CASSLDSTYGYTF. The CDR3 DNA sequence: TGTGCCAGCAGCTTGGACAGTACTTATGGCTACACCTTC.

The chain uses TRBV5-8 and TRBJ1-2; D gene unclear. Trimming pared 1 base from V and 7 bases from J, leaving 14 bases between. CDR3 size: 14 residues. Germline V gene data show CDR1 as SGHTS and CDR2 as YDEGEE. The CDR3 nucleotides read TGTGCCAGCAGCTTGATTCGAGCACTTAGTGGCTACACCTTC. Amino acid sequence: CASSLIRALSGYTF.

The CDR3: CASSPNRNWGREYNEQFF. In DNA, the CDR3 is TGTGCCAGCAGCCCCAATAGGAATTGGGGGAGGGAATACAATGAGCAGTTCTTC. The rearrangement links TRBV7-2 to TRBJ2-1, with TRBD2 identical over 7 bases. CDR3 size: 18 residues. CDR1 SGHTA and CDR2 FQGNSA come from the germline V gene. The trim removed 5 bases at V and 4 bases at J, leaving 17 bases unmatched. The full variable domain, rest sourced from reference TRBV7-2 and TRBJ2-1, is GAGVSQSPSNKVTEKGKDVELRCDPISGHTALYWYRQSLGQGLEFLIYFQGNSAPDKSGLPSDRFSAERTGGSVSTLTIQRTQQEDSAVYLCASSPNRNWGREYNEQFFGPGTRLTVL.

About this clone: Sequence at one end of the junction differs from germline and may be a read error. This chain connects TRBV7-7 to TRBJ2-1, with TRBD2 matching over 7 bases. This CDR3 is built from 14 residues. Germline assignment: CDR1 SSHAT and CDR2 FNYEAQ (reference sequence). CDR3 sequence: CASSLLLASDEQFF. CDR3 bases: TGTGCTAGCAGCTTACTACTAGCGTCGGATGAGCAGTTCTTC.

Concerning this clone: Other DNA sequences in this specimen translate into the identical CDR3. The chain is built from TRBV7-2 and TRBJ1-2; D is undetermined. Per the germline V gene, CDR1 is SGHTA and CDR2 is FQGNSA. The V and J ends lost 3 bases and 3 bases respectively, with 8 bases between them. The CDR3 sequence is 13 residues long. The CDR3 nucleotides are TGTGCCAGCAGCTTGGGGAGGGACTATGGCTACACCTTC. This gives the protein CASSLGRDYGYTF.

The chain links TRBV28 to TRBJ1-3; no clear D gene. The CDR3 is 13 amino acids. Between the trimmed V and J ends, which lost 3 bases and 4 bases, there was a span of 7 bases. Germline V CDR1 and CDR2: MDHEN, SYDVKM. The CDR3 region is CASSFGGGNTIYF. The CDR3 bases are TGTGCCAGCAGTTTCGGAGGGGGAAACACCATATATTTT.

The rearrangement uses TRBV7-2 and TRBJ1-3; no firm D call. The CDR3 is 13 amino acids. V lost 1 base and J lost 8, with 9 bases in between. Germline V lookup: CDR1 SGHTA, CDR2 FQGNSA. The CDR3 nucleotides read TGTGCCAGCAGCTTAGGCGGATCGGACACCATATATTTT. Amino acid sequence: CASSLGGSDTIYF.

The chain recombines TRBV24-1 with TRBJ2-1; 12 bases are a match to TRBD2. Germline values: CDR1 KGHDR, CDR2 SFDVKD. V shed 3 bases and J 7 bases; nucleotides not matched to a gene: 3. The CDR3 contains 15 residues. The CDR3 DNA is TGTGCCACCAGTGATCCTAGCGGGAGGGGGAATGAGCAGTTCTTC. It translates to CATSDPSGRGNEQFF.

V gene TRBV3-1 (or the pseudogene TRBV3-2) combines with J gene TRBJ2-2; TRBD2 might be the D (6 bases). This CDR3 is 14 amino acids long. V lost 4 bases to trimming and J lost 5 bases, with 11 bases between them. Looked up from germline, CDR1 is LGHDT and CDR2 is YNNKEL (reference sequence). In DNA form, the CDR3 reads TGTGCCAGCAGCCGCTCGGGGGAAACCGGGGAGCTGTTTTTT. It is translated as CASSRSGETGELFF.

This clone showed up just once. V is TRBV24-1 and J is TRBJ2-3, with D possibly matching TRBD1 (7 bases). Germline V CDR1 and CDR2: KGHDR, SFDVKD. Trimming shortened V by 6 bases and J by 5 bases, and 14 bases separated the two germline ends. The CDR3 runs 14 residues. The CDR3 sequence: CATSWAGGIDTQYF. The CDR3 DNA reads as TGTGCCACCAGTTGGGCAGGGGGGATAGATACGCAGTATTTT.

V usage is TRBV24-1 and J usage is TRBJ2-2, with 10 bases lining up with TRBD2. Germline-derived CDR1 and CDR2 are KGHDR and SFDVKD. The CDR3 contains 16 residues. The V segment lost 4 bases and the J segment 2 bases; nucleotides outside the gene matches: 3. The CDR3: CATSDWTSGNTGELFF. The CDR3 DNA is TGTGCCACCAGTGACTGGACTAGCGGAAACACCGGGGAGCTGTTTTTT.

A single count supports this clone. The genes are TRBV6-4 and TRBJ2-3, with a tentative D call TRBD1 (5 bases). This CDR3 region has 16 residues. V was clipped by 0 bases and J by 6 bases, with 16 bases between them. Germline-derived CDR1 and CDR2 are MRHNA and SNTAGT. DNA for the CDR3: TGTGCCAGCAGTGACTCGAAGGGGTCCCCTCGGGATACGCAGTATTTT. Translated, it gives CASSDSKGSPRDTQYF.

CDR3 nucleotide sequence: TGTGCCAGCAGCTTAGGTACGGGGGGTTCGACAGATACGCAGTATTTT. It yields the protein CASSLGTGGSTDTQYF. The chain is built from TRBV7-2 and TRBJ2-3, with 7 bases fitting TRBD2. The CDR3 extends over 16 amino acids. V lost 1 base to trimming and J lost 3 bases; unmatched junction nucleotides: 7. From germline, CDR1 is SGHTA and CDR2 FQGNSA.

The chain employs TRBV7-3 and TRBJ2-3, with 10 bases aligning to TRBD2. V lost 2 bases, J lost 5 bases, and 7 bases stayed unmatched. The CDR3 spans 16 residues. CDR1 SGHTA and CDR2 FQGTGA come from the germline V gene. CDR3 bases: TGTGCCAGCAGCTTAGGGCTAGCGGGAGTTTTAGATACGCAGTATTTT. This codes for CASSLGLAGVLDTQYF.

The chain employs TRBV24-1 and TRBJ2-2, with D unclear. The CDR3 is 13 residues long. The V gene lost 11 bases and the J gene lost 4 bases, with 13 bases spanning the gap. Germline V lookup: CDR1 KGHDR, CDR2 SFDVKD. The CDR3 region has the DNA TGTGCCAGCTCAAACAGCCCCACCGGGGAGCTGTTTTTT. This codes for CASSNSPTGELFF.

The genes are TRBV5-1 and TRBJ2-1; 8 bases are shared with TRBD1. V dropped 3 bases and J dropped 5; count of bases not matched to a gene: 7. The CDR3 has 15 residues. The germline V gene encodes CDR1 SGHRS and CDR2 YFSETQ. DNA of the CDR3: TGCGCCAGCAGCTATGACAGGGGAAGTGACAATGAGCAGTTCTTC. Residues: CASSYDRGSDNEQFF.

J is TRBJ2-7 and V is TRBV5-8; tentative D call: TRBD2 (6 bases). CDR3 length: 14 residues. Trimming removed 0 bases from V and 3 bases from J, with 10 bases in between. Germline V gene sequence: CDR1 SGHTS, CDR2 YDEGEE. For the CDR3, the DNA is TGTGCCAGCAGCTTGGTGGTAGCGGACTACGAGCAGTACTTC. Translation gives CASSLVVADYEQYF.

This chain's CDR3 is CASSFVGTNEKLFF. The CDR3 region has the DNA TGTGCCAGCAGCTTCGTTGGCACTAATGAAAAACTGTTTTTT. V gene TRBV5-4 combines with J gene TRBJ1-4; D is undetermined. Trimming took off 2 bases at V and 2 bases at J, with 7 bases between the two ends. Germline CDR1 reads SGHNT; CDR2 reads YYREEE (reference sequence). The CDR3 is 14 amino acids.

The chain joins TRBV11-2 to TRBJ1-2; D ambiguous. The germline CDR1 and CDR2 sequences are SGHAT and FQNNGV. The CDR3 spans 13 residues. V lost 1 base and J 8 bases, leaving 11 bases between the germline ends. The CDR3 spells CASSLGTREGYTF. CDR3 bases: TGTGCCAGCAGCTTAGGAACGCGGGAGGGCTACACCTTC.